What follows are 21 T cell receptor beta chains derived from one specimen sequenced in a study of CD8+ T cells in alopecia areata. Sequencing templates came from extracted RNA that was reverse transcribed into cDNA. Clones were read by immunoSEQ multiplex PCR, and TCRdb kept only the in-frame ones, dropping some. The data contain under 300,000 clones, roughly two thirds of them singletons. The sample in question was CD4+ T cells sorted from blood, obtained at week 0. All receptors derive from a human donor with alopecia areata.

J is TRBJ2-4 and V is TRBV5-4; TRBD1 might be the D (6 bases). The CDR3 contains 12 residues. V was clipped by 2 bases and J by 7 bases, with 7 bases between them. Germline CDR1 reads SGHNT; CDR2 reads YYREEE (reference sequence). The CDR3 sequence is CASSFTGNIQYF. The DNA for the CDR3 is TGTGCCAGCAGCTTTACAGGGAACATTCAGTACTTC.

The genes are TRBV7-9 and TRBJ2-3; no definite D call. V lost 2 bases and J lost 1, with 7 bases in between. Germline V gives CDR1 SEHNR, CDR2 FQNEAQ (reference sequence). This CDR3 spans 14 amino acids. DNA of the CDR3: TGTGCCAGCAGCTTAAGCGAACGCACAGATACGCAGTATTTT. It encodes CASSLSERTDTQYF.

The CDR3: CATRVTDTQYF. The CDR3, as DNA: TGTGCCACCCGGGTGACAGATACGCAGTATTTT. This sequence joins TRBV6-5 and TRBJ2-3; D gene uncertain. This CDR3 is 11 amino acids long. CDR1 and CDR2 from the germline V gene are MNHEY and SVGAGI. Trimming left V 10 bases short and J 3 bases short, with 8 bases between.

This clone has more than one count but fewer than ten. The chain is built from TRBV5-6 and TRBJ2-1; D remains ambiguous. Germline V gives CDR1 SGHDT, CDR2 YYEEEE. There are 14 residues in the CDR3. The V end lost 0 bases, the J end lost 2 bases, and 6 bases lay between the germline ends. The CDR3 nucleotides read TGTGCCAGCAGCTTGGGACTCACCTACAATGAGCAGTTCTTC. Translation gives CASSLGLTYNEQFF.

This chain uses TRBV13 with TRBJ1-1; 7 bases are shared with TRBD1. CDR3 length: 13 residues. V shed 2 bases and J 9 bases; nucleotides not matched to a gene: 6. CDR1 and CDR2 (germline): PRHDT, FYEKMQ (reference sequence). CDR3: CASSLPTGSQAFF. In nucleotides, the CDR3 is TGTGCCAGCAGCTTACCGACAGGGTCGCAAGCTTTCTTT.

This sequence joins TRBV4-3 and TRBJ2-1; 11 bases fit TRBD1. Germline V gives CDR1 LGHNA, CDR2 YSLEER. The CDR3 is made up of 16 amino acids. The J segment lost 12 bases and the V segment lost 0 bases, leaving 10 bases of the junction unmatched. CDR3: CASSQDPPGQGGVQFF. CDR3 nucleotides: TGCGCCAGCAGCCAAGATCCTCCGGGACAGGGGGGGGTGCAGTTCTTC.

The chain uses TRBV30 and TRBJ1-2; D is undetermined. The CDR3 loop spans 13 amino acids. V dropped 4 bases and J dropped 2 bases, with 11 bases sitting between them. In germline, CDR1 is GTSNPN, CDR2 SVGIG (reference sequence). The CDR3 loop reads CAWNKGWNYGYTF. CDR3 nucleotides: TGTGCCTGGAACAAGGGATGGAACTATGGCTACACCTTC. Based on the CDR3 plus reference TRBV30 and TRBJ1-2, the full variable domain is SQTIHQWPATLVQPVGSPLSLECTVEGTSNPNLYWYRQAAGRGLQLLFYSVGIGQISSEVPQNLSASRPQDRQFILSSKKLLLSDSGFYLCAWNKGWNYGYTFGSGTRLTVV.

The CDR3 nucleotides are TGTGCCAGCAGCACCCTACGAAGGGGGCTAGGGGAAAACAATGAGCAGTTCTTC. Protein sequence: CASSTLRRGLGENNEQFF. This rearrangement joins TRBV7-9 to TRBJ2-1; 7 positions agree with TRBD1. Losses at the gene ends were 5 bases for V and 5 bases for J; bases not matched to a gene: 18. The CDR3 is 18 residues long. Germline assignment: CDR1 SEHNR and CDR2 FQNEAQ (reference sequence).

V gene TRBV10-3 combines with J gene TRBJ2-1; 8 positions match TRBD2. CDR3 length: 15 amino acids. Germline V gives CDR1 ENHRY, CDR2 SYGVKD. V dropped 9 bases and J dropped 5; count of bases not matched to a gene: 12. The CDR3 region is CAIRSGTRLDNEQFF. CDR3 sequence (DNA): TGTGCCATAAGAAGCGGGACTAGACTCGACAATGAGCAGTTCTTC.

This sequence joins TRBV30 and TRBJ2-1; D could derive from TRBD1 or TRBD2 (7 bases each). The CDR3 runs 14 residues. Germline V gene data show CDR1 as GTSNPN and CDR2 as SVGIG (reference sequence). Trimming pared 1 base from V and 7 bases from J, leaving 14 bases between. Here the CDR3 reads CAWSGQGGLNEQFF. The DNA of the CDR3 is TGTGCCTGGAGTGGACAGGGAGGGTTGAATGAGCAGTTCTTC.

The chain links TRBV7-9 to TRBJ1-5, with a weak D call TRBD1 (6 bases). V was trimmed by 5 bases and J by 0 bases, leaving 8 bases between them. CDR1 and CDR2 from the germline V gene are SEHNR and FQNEAQ (reference sequence). This CDR3 contains 14 residues. CDR3 DNA: TGTGCCAGCAGCCGGGACAATAGCAATCAGCCCCAGCATTTT. The encoded protein is CASSRDNSNQPQHF.

This clone occurred a few times. The J gene is TRBJ2-7, the V gene TRBV30; D is unclear. This CDR3 region has 13 residues. CDR1 GTSNPN and CDR2 SVGIG come from the germline V gene (reference sequence). V dropped 4 bases and J dropped 4 bases, with 14 bases sitting between them. CDR3 sequence (DNA): TGTGCCTGGACTTACGGGCTGACTTACGAGCAGTACTTC. Amino acid sequence: CAWTYGLTYEQYF.

The rearrangement links TRBV7-2 to TRBJ1-5; D is uncertain. The V end was cut by 3 bases, the J end by 5 bases, with 8 bases between. Germline V gives CDR1 SGHTA, CDR2 FQGNSA. The CDR3 consists of 13 residues. CDR3 coding DNA: TGTGCCAGCAGCTTTAAGGTCGATCAGCCCCAGCATTTT. It specifies CASSFKVDQPQHF.

This clone was detected only once. The rearrangement joins TRBV29-1 to TRBJ1-2; D is possibly TRBD1 (6 bases). CDR1 and CDR2 (germline): SQVTM, ANQGSEA. The CDR3 has 12 residues. This chain's CDR3 is CSALGGGYGYTF. The DNA for the CDR3 is TGCAGTGCCCTTGGAGGGGGCTATGGCTACACCTTC.

In this sample, this clone turned up a few times. The chain joins TRBV25-1 to TRBJ2-7; possible D gene TRBD1, 5 bases. Germline V CDR1 and CDR2: MGHDK, SYGVNS. The CDR3 has 12 residues. V was trimmed by 2 bases and J by 3 bases, leaving 5 bases between them. In nucleotides, the CDR3 is TGTGCCAGCAGTGAAGGACACTACGAGCAGTACTTC. Its translation is CASSEGHYEQYF.

V gene TRBV13 combines with J gene TRBJ1-1; D is unclear. V shed 5 bases and J shed 5 bases, with 15 bases lying between them. Germline V gene sequence: CDR1 PRHDT, CDR2 FYEKMQ (reference sequence). The CDR3 is 14 residues long. The CDR3 DNA reads TGTGCCAGCAGCCGATATACCACGGGGACTGAAGCTTTCTTT. Its translation is CASSRYTTGTEAFF. The full variable domain, in which reference TRBV13 and TRBJ1-1 provide the parts outside the CDR3, is AAGVIQSPRHLIKEKRETATLKCYPIPRHDTVYWYQQGPGQDPQFLISFYEKMQSDKGSIPDRFSAQQFSDYHSELNMSSLELGDSALYFCASSRYTTGTEAFFGQGTRLTVV.

This clone has just a few counts. The gene calls are TRBV7-9 and TRBJ2-2; perhaps D is TRBD1 or TRBD2 (6 bases each). Germline V gives CDR1 SEHNR, CDR2 FQNEAQ (reference sequence). Trimming stripped 2 bases from V and 1 base from J, with 11 bases between. CDR3 size: 16 residues. CDR3 region: CASSLRGTRNTGELFF. CDR3 nucleotide sequence: TGTGCCAGCAGCTTACGGGGGACACGGAACACCGGGGAGCTGTTTTTT.

This sequence joins TRBV30 and TRBJ2-7; 14 nucleotides line up with TRBD2. Germline assignment: CDR1 GTSNPN and CDR2 SVGIG (reference sequence). J gave up 2 bases and V 7 bases, and 7 bases lay outside the gene matches. The CDR3 sequence is 15 residues long. The CDR3 DNA is TGTGCCTTAACACCGGGACTAGCGGGGGCCTACGAGCAGTACTTC. It encodes CALTPGLAGAYEQYF.

The chain employs TRBV6-1 and TRBJ2-7; TRBD1 matches at 7 bases. Per germline, CDR1 MNHNS and CDR2 SASEGT. Unmatched junction bases numbered 4, after V lost 2 bases and J lost 6 bases. CDR3 length: 13 amino acids. The CDR3 loop is CASSEWTGGEQYF. The DNA of the CDR3 is TGTGCCAGCAGTGAATGGACAGGAGGCGAGCAGTACTTC.

This chain joins TRBV6-5 and TRBJ2-5, with a tentative D call TRBD1 (6 bases). Per germline, CDR1 MNHEY and CDR2 SVGAGI. V shed 6 bases and J shed 1 base, with 12 bases lying between them. The CDR3 spans 14 residues. DNA for the CDR3: TGTGCCAGCAGGGCCGCGACAGGCCAAGAGACCCAGTACTTC. It encodes CASRAATGQETQYF.

This rearrangement joins TRBV30 to TRBJ1-2; D remains ambiguous. This CDR3 has 14 residues. Germline loops: CDR1 GTSNPN, CDR2 SVGIG (reference sequence). Between the trimmed V and J ends, which lost 1 base and 4 bases, there was a span of 13 bases. This CDR3 is CAWSEGEDSYGYTF. The CDR3 DNA sequence: TGTGCCTGGAGTGAGGGAGAAGATAGCTATGGCTACACCTTC. The full variable domain, rest sourced from reference TRBV30 and TRBJ1-2, is SQTIHQWPATLVQPVGSPLSLECTVEGTSNPNLYWYRQAAGRGLQLLFYSVGIGQISSEVPQNLSASRPQDRQFILSSKKLLLSDSGFYLCAWSEGEDSYGYTFGSGTRLTVV.